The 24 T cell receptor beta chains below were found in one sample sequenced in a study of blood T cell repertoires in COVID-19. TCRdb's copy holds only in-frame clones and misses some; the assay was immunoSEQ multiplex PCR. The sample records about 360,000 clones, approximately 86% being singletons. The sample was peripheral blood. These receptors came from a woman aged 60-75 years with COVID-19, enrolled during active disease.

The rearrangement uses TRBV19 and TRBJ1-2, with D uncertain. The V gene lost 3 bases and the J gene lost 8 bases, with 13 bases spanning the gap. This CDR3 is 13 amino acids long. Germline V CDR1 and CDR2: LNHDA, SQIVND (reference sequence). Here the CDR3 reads CASSIRELGGYTF. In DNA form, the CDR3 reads TGTGCCAGTAGTATCCGGGAGCTTGGGGGCTACACCTTC.

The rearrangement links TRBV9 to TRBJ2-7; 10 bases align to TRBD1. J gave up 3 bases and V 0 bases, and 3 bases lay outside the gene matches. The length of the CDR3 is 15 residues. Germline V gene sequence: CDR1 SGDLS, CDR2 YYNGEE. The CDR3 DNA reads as TGTGCCAGCAGCGTAGGACAGGGGGCCCTCTACGAGCAGTACTTC. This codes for CASSVGQGALYEQYF.

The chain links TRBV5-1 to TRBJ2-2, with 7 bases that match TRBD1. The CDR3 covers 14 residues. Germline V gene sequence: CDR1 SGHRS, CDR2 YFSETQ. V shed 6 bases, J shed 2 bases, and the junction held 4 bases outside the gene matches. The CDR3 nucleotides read TGCGCCAGCACGACAGGGTCAAACACCGGGGAGCTGTTTTTT. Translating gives CASTTGSNTGELFF.

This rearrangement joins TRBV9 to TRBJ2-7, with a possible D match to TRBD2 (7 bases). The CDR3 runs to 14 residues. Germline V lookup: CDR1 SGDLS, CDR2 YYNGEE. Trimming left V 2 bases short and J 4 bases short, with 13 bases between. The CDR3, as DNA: TGTGCCAGCAGCGTGGGGGGGCAGCCTTACGAGCAGTACTTC. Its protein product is CASSVGGQPYEQYF.

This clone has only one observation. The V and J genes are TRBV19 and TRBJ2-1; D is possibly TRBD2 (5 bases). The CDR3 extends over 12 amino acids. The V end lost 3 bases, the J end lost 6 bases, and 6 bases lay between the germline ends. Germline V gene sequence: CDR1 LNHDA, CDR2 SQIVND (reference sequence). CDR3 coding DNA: TGTGCCAGTAGTATGGCGGGCAATGAGCAGTTCTTC. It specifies CASSMAGNEQFF.

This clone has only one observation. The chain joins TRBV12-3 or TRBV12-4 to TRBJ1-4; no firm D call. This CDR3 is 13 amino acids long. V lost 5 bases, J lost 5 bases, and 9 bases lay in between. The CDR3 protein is CASSEPGNEKLFF. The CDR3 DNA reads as TGTGCCAGCAGTGAGCCGGGGAATGAAAAACTGTTTTTT.

The CDR3: CASRIAGASTDTQYF. Here the CDR3 DNA reads TGTGCCAGCAGGATAGCGGGGGCTAGCACAGATACGCAGTATTTT. The chain uses TRBV11-2 and TRBJ2-3; 9 nucleotides match TRBD2. The CDR3 is 15 amino acids. Per germline, CDR1 SGHAT and CDR2 FQNNGV. The V gene end was trimmed by 6 bases and the J gene end by 0 bases; junction bases not matched to a gene: 4. The full variable domain, rest sourced from reference TRBV11-2 and TRBJ2-3, is EAGVAQSPRYKIIEKRQSVAFWCNPISGHATLYWYQQILGQGPKLLIQFQNNGVVDDSQLPKDRFSAERLKGVDSTLKIQPAKLEDSAVYLCASRIAGASTDTQYFGPGTRLTVL.

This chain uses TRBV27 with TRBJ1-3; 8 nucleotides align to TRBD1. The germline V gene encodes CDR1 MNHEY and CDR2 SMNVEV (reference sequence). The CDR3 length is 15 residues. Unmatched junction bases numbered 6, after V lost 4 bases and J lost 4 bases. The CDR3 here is CASSSDRVRGNTIYF. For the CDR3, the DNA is TGTGCCAGCAGTTCGGACAGGGTACGAGGAAACACCATATATTTT.

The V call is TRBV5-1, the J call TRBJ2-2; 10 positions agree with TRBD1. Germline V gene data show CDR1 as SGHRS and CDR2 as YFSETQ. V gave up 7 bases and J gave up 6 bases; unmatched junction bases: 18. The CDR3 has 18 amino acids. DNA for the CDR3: TGCGCCAGCGGCCCGGATGGACAGGGGGTATTGGGTGCCGGGGAGCTGTTTTTT. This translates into CASGPDGQGVLGAGELFF.

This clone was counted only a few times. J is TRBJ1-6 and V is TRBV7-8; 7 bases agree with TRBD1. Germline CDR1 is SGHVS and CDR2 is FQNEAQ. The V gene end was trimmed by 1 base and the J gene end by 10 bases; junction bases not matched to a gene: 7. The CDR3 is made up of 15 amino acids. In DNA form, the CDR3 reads TGTGCCAGCAGCTTAGGGAACAGGGGTAGATCACCCCTCCACTTT. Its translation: CASSLGNRGRSPLHF.

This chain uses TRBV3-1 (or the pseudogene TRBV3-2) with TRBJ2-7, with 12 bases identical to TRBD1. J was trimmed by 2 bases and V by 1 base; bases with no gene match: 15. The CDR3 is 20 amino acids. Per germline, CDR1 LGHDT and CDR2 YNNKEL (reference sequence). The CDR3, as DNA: TGTGCCAGCAGCCAAGCCGGGACAGGGGGCCTAAACTTTGCACCCTACGAGCAGTACTTC. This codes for CASSQAGTGGLNFAPYEQYF.

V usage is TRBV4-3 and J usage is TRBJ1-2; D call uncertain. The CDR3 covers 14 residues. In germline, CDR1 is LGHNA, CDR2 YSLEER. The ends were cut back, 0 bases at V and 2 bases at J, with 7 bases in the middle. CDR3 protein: CASSQDHGNYGYTF. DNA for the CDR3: TGCGCCAGCAGCCAAGATCACGGGAACTATGGCTACACCTTC.

CDR3 sequence reads: CASSQDTSGNTIYF. As DNA, the CDR3 is TGTGCCAGCAGCCAAGACACATCTGGAAACACCATATATTTT. The chain uses TRBV3-1 (or the pseudogene TRBV3-2) and TRBJ1-3; D is uncertain. CDR3 length: 14 residues. Looked up from germline, CDR1 is LGHDT and CDR2 is YNNKEL (reference sequence). Trimming shortened V by 0 bases and J by 1 base, and 4 bases separated the two germline ends.

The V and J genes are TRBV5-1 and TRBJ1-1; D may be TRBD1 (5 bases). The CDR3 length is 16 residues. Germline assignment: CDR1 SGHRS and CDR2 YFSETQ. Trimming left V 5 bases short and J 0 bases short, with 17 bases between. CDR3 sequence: CASRDDSGGLNTEAFF. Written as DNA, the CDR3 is TGCGCCAGCAGAGACGACAGCGGGGGATTGAACACTGAAGCTTTCTTT.

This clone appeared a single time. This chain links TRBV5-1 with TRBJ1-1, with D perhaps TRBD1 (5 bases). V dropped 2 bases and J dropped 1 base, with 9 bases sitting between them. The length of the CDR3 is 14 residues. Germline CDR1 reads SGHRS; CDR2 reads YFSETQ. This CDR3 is CASSLGGANTEAFF. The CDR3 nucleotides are TGCGCCAGCAGCTTAGGTGGGGCGAACACTGAAGCTTTCTTT.

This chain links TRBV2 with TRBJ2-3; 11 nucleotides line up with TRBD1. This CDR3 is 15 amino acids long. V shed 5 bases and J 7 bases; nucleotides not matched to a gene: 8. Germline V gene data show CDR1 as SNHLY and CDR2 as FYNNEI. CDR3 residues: CASSQVGQGAHTQYF. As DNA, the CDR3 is TGTGCCAGCAGTCAAGTAGGACAGGGGGCGCATACGCAGTATTTT.

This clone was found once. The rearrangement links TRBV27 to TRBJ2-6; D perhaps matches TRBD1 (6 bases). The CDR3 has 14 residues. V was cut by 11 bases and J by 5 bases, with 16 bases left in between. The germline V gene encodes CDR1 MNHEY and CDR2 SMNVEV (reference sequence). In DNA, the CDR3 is TGTGCCGGAGACGCAGGGGAATGGGCCAACGTCCTGACTTTC. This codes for CAGDAGEWANVLTF.

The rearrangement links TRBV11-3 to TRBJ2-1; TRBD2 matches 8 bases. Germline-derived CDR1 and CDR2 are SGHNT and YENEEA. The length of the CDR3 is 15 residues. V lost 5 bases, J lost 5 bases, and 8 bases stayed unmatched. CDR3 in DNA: TGTGCCAGCAGCCCCTTGGGGCGGGGGGACAATGAGCAGTTCTTC. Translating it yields CASSPLGRGDNEQFF. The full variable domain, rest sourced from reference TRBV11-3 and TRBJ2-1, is EAGVVQSPRYKIIEKKQPVAFWCNPISGHNTLYWYLQNLGQGPELLIRYENEEAVDDSQLPKDRFSAERLKGVDSTLKIQPAELGDSAVYLCASSPLGRGDNEQFFGPGTRLTVL.

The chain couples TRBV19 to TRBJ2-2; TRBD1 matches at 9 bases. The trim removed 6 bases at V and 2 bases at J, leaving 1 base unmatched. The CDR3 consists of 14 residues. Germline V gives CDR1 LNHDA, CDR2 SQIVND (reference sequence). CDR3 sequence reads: CASRDRGNTGELFF. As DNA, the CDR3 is TGTGCCAGTAGGGACAGGGGAAACACCGGGGAGCTGTTTTTT.

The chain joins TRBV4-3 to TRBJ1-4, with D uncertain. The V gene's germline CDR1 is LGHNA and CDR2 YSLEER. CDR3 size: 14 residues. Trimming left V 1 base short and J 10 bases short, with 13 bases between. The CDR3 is CASSQGTGGGKLFF. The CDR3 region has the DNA TGCGCCAGCAGCCAAGGGACTGGCGGCGGAAAACTGTTTTTT.

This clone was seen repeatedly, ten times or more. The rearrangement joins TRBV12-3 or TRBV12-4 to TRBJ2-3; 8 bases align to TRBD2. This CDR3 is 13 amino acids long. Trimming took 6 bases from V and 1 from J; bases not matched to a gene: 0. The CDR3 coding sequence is TGTGCCAGCAGAGCGGGGGGCACAGATACGCAGTATTTT. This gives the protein CASRAGGTDTQYF.

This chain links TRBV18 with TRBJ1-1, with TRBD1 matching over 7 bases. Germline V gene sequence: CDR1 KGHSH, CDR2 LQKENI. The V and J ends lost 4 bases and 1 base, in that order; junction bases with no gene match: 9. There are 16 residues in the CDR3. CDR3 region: CASSLGTVSQNTEAFF. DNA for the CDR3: TGTGCCAGCTCACTTGGGACAGTCTCTCAGAACACTGAAGCTTTCTTT.

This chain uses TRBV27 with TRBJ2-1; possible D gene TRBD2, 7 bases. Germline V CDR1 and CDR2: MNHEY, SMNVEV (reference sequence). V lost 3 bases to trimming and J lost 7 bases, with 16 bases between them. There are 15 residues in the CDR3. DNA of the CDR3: TGTGCCAGCAGTTTGGGTGGGGGGGCCAGGAATGAGCAGTTCTTC. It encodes CASSLGGGARNEQFF.

The CDR3, as DNA: TGTGCCAGTGGCAGCTCTGGGGCCAACGTCCTGACTTTC. Residues: CASGSSGANVLTF. This rearrangement joins TRBV19 to TRBJ2-6, with D hard to call. This CDR3 region has 13 residues. CDR1 is LNHDA and CDR2 is SQIVND in the germline V gene (reference sequence). V lost 8 bases and J 0 bases, leaving 5 bases between the germline ends. Supplemented by reference TRBV19 and TRBJ2-6, the full variable domain reads DGGITQSPKYLFRKEGQNVTLSCEQNLNHDAMYWYRQDPGQGLRLIYYSQIVNDFQKGDIAEGYSVSREKKESFPLTVTSAQKNPTAFYLCASGSSGANVLTFGAGSRLTVL.